Sequencing of this T cell receptor beta chain was carried out in a study of technical replicates of blood from several donors. V lost 1 base and J lost 6, with 15 bases in between. Germline assignment: CDR1 SGHTA and CDR2 FQGNSA. This CDR3 spans 16 amino acids. Generated by immunoSEQ multiplex PCR, the TCRdb table keeps only in-frame clones and is missing some. The repertoire holds about 97,000 clones, with approximately 96% as singletons. The sequence was collected from a human donor in good health. The sequenced material came from T cells isolated from PBMCs. The V gene is TRBV7-2, the J gene TRBJ2-2; D is perhaps TRBD2 (5 bases). This CDR3 is CASSLVSGVGPGELFF. The CDR3 bases are TGTGCCAGCAGCTTAGTGAGCGGAGTAGGACCCGGGGAGCTGTTTTTT. Full variable domain (outside the CDR3, taken from reference TRBV7-2 and TRBJ2-2): GAGVSQSPSNKVTEKGKDVELRCDPISGHTALYWYRQSLGQGLEFLIYFQGNSAPDKSGLPSDRFSAERTGGSVSTLTIQRTQQEDSAVYLCASSLVSGVGPGELFFGEGSRLTVL.